The present entry profiles one T cell receptor (beta chain) with its context. The sample originates from a study of blood T cell repertoires in COVID-19. Study at large: Some COVID-19 samples were acute and others convalescent; all came from the United States, Italy and Spain. T cells, B-cell-depleted T cells, or PBMCs supplied cDNA or gDNA.

Germline CDR1 MDHEN, CDR2 SYDVKM. This CDR3 region has 13 residues. V lost 11 bases and J lost 6; bases outside the gene matches: 10. Per the original data handling: Reference gene primer amplification yielded estimated nucleated cell counts. Some clones are missing from TCRdb's copy, which holds only in-frame ones; the method was immunoSEQ multiplex PCR. V and J calls plus clone size are reproduced from that table; the DNA served to infer D and trimming. The table includes approximately 49,000 clones, about four fifths detected once. Material for sequencing was peripheral blood. This TCR was sampled from a man in his fifties with acute or convalescent COVID-19. The chain recombines TRBV28 with TRBJ2-3, with 8 bases lining up with TRBD2. This chain's CDR3 is CAGGAGDMDTQYF. In nucleotides, the CDR3 is TGTGCCGGTGGAGCGGGAGATATGGATACGCAGTATTTT.